These T cell receptor beta chains were read from a single sample in a study of blood T cell repertoires in COVID-19. Some clones are missing from TCRdb's copy, which holds only in-frame ones; the method was immunoSEQ multiplex PCR. The sample includes around 94,000 clones, about four fifths of them seen just once. The sequencing input was peripheral blood. All receptors derive from a human donor in a cohort sampled during active COVID-19. The CDR3 runs from the conserved cysteine through the conserved F or W. Each record gives: CDR3 DNA, CDR3 protein, CDR3 length, J gene, V gene, clone size, D gene. D genes are given only for firm matches. Size is omitted from some rows. Given values are once, few, many or a class for expanded clones.

TGTGCCAGCACCCTCCCGGGGGGGCTTGAGGATACGCAGTATTTT,CASTLPGGLEDTQYF,15,TRBJ2-3,TRBV28,-,TRBD2
TGTGCCAGCAGCTCCGGGGGATCGAACACCGGGGAGCTGTTTTTT,CASSSGGSNTGELFF,15,TRBJ2-2,TRBV6-2/TRBV6-3,-,-
TGTGCCAGTAGTCTATCTCCGGCGGGGGCTTCCACAGATACGCAGTATTTT,CASSLSPAGASTDTQYF,17,TRBJ2-3,TRBV19,-,-
TGTGCCAGCAGCTTAGGGGACAGCACTAATTCACCCCTCCACTTT,CASSLGDSTNSPLHF,15,TRBJ1-6,TRBV7-9,once,TRBD1
TGTGCCAGCAGCGGGAGCGGGGACGGGACAGATACGCAGTATTTT,CASSGSGDGTDTQYF,15,TRBJ2-3,TRBV5-4,-,TRBD2
TGTGCCAGCAGCTCCACAGCCCTCACAGATACGCAGTATTTT,CASSSTALTDTQYF,14,TRBJ2-3,TRBV7-8,-,-
TGTGCCAGCGCGGCAGGGTCGGGGGGTCAGCCCCAGCATTTT,CASAAGSGGQPQHF,14,TRBJ1-5,TRBV6-5,-,-
TGTGCCAGCAGCCTAGGGGCTCAGTACAATGAGCAGTTCTTC,CASSLGAQYNEQFF,14,TRBJ2-1,TRBV11-3,-,-
TGTGCCAGCAGCCAGGCTCTAGGCTCCTACAATGAGCAGTTCTTC,CASSQALGSYNEQFF,15,TRBJ2-1,TRBV4-2,-,-
TGTGCCAGCCTACGGGGACTAAACACAGATACGCAGTATTTT,CASLRGLNTDTQYF,14,TRBJ2-3,TRBV7-2,-,TRBD2
TGCGCCAGCAGCTTGCAAAGGACATTAAACACTGAAGCTTTCTTT,CASSLQRTLNTEAFF,15,TRBJ1-1,TRBV5-1,-,-
TGCGCCAGCCGGACAGGCGATGATGAAAAACTGTTTTTT,CASRTGDDEKLFF,13,TRBJ1-4,TRBV5-1,few,TRBD1
TGTGCCAGTAGTATAGGTACAGGGGGGTACAATGAGCAGTTCTTC,CASSIGTGGYNEQFF,15,TRBJ2-1,TRBV19,-,TRBD1
TGTGCCAGCAGCCAAGATTGTCAGGATGGAAACACCATATATTTT,CASSQDCQDGNTIYF,15,TRBJ1-3,TRBV3-1/TRBV3-2,-,-
TGTGCCAGCAGGCCCCCAGAGGTGCAGGGGCACGATTCACCCCTCCACTTT,CASRPPEVQGHDSPLHF,17,TRBJ1-6,TRBV3-1/TRBV3-2,few,-
TGCGCCAGCAGCTTGGCGGGGTCGGGAGATACGCAGTATTTT,CASSLAGSGDTQYF,14,TRBJ2-3,TRBV5-1,-,-
TGTGCCACCAGCAGAGGCGGGGGGCTTTCCAATGAGCAGTTCTTC,CATSRGGGLSNEQFF,15,TRBJ2-1,TRBV15,-,TRBD2
TGTGCCAGCAGCTTAGCGCAGGGGACCAAGGCCGCTCATGAGCAGTTCTTC,CASSLAQGTKAAHEQFF,17,TRBJ2-1,TRBV7-9,-,-
TGCGCCAGCAGCTTGGTTTCCACTAACGAGCAGTACTTC,CASSLVSTNEQYF,13,TRBJ2-7,TRBV5-1,-,-
TGCGCCAGCAGGGGGACTAGCGGAAACACAGATACGCAGTATTTT,CASRGTSGNTDTQYF,15,TRBJ2-3,TRBV5-1,-,TRBD2
TGTGCCACCAGACAGGATAATTCACCCCTCCACTTT,CATRQDNSPLHF,12,TRBJ1-6,TRBV5-4,-,-
TGTGCCAGCTCACCTACGGGACAGGGGGTATATACGCAGTATTTT,CASSPTGQGVYTQYF,15,TRBJ2-3,TRBV18,once,TRBD1
TGTGCCAGCAGCCCGGGACCTAGCGGGGGGGCGTCGGGGGAGCTGTTTTTT,CASSPGPSGGASGELFF,17,TRBJ2-2,TRBV7-6,-,TRBD2
TGTGCCAGCAGCTTAAGCCGGGCGGGGAATGAAAAACTGTTTTTT,CASSLSRAGNEKLFF,15,TRBJ1-4,TRBV7-2,-,-
TGTGCCAGTAGTATAGATCGAATTTCCTTGGGACAGGCGTATGGCTACACCTTC,CASSIDRISLGQAYGYTF,18,TRBJ1-2,TRBV19,-,TRBD1
TGTGCCAGCAACTGGTCGGGACAGGAAAAAAACATTCAGTACTTC,CASNWSGQEKNIQYF,15,TRBJ2-4,TRBV28,-,TRBD1
TGTGCCAGCAGTTTAAAGAGGTACCATTATGGCTACACCTTC,CASSLKRYHYGYTF,14,TRBJ1-2,TRBV28,once,-
TGCGCCAGCAGCTTTAACGGACAGGCCACCAATTCACCCCTCCACTTT,CASSFNGQATNSPLHF,16,TRBJ1-6,TRBV5-1,once,TRBD1
TGCAGTGCTAGTCTCGACAGTTCCAAAGAGACCCAGTACTTC,CSASLDSSKETQYF,14,TRBJ2-5,TRBV20-1,-,-
TGTGCCAGCACCCCCGGACAGACTAGCACAGATACGCAGTATTTT,CASTPGQTSTDTQYF,15,TRBJ2-3,TRBV2,-,-
TGTGCCAGCAGCACCCGGACAGGCGTCAATGGCTACACCTTC,CASSTRTGVNGYTF,14,TRBJ1-2,TRBV5-6,-,TRBD1
TGTGCCAGCAGCTTTAATGCGGCCGGGGAGCTGTTTTTT,CASSFNAAGELFF,13,TRBJ2-2,TRBV5-8,-,-
TGTGCCAGCAGTGCCTTAAGAGGGCAGGGGAATTCACCCCTCCACTTT,CASSALRGQGNSPLHF,16,TRBJ1-6,TRBV2,-,-
TGCAGTGCTGGGGGCTTTGAGCAGTACTTC,CSAGGFEQYF,10,TRBJ2-7,TRBV20-1,-,-
TGCGCCAGCAGTGAGTCGGGACTAGCCTACAATGAGCAGTTCTTC,CASSESGLAYNEQFF,15,TRBJ2-1,TRBV10-2,-,TRBD2
TGTGCCAGCAGTCTCTCGAACACCGGGGAGCTGTTTTTT,CASSLSNTGELFF,13,TRBJ2-2,TRBV25-1,-,-
TGTGCCAGCAGTGAGGGCAATATCCAGGAGACCCAGTACTTC,CASSEGNIQETQYF,14,TRBJ2-5,TRBV6-1,-,-
TGTGCCAGCTATCCTTCTAGGGGTTTAGACACTGAAGCTTTCTTT,CASYPSRGLDTEAFF,15,TRBJ1-1,TRBV25-1,-,-
TGTGCCAGCAGCAATGGACAGGTTGGGAATGAAAAACTGTTTTTT,CASSNGQVGNEKLFF,15,TRBJ1-4,TRBV5-4,-,TRBD1
TGTGCCAGCAGCTATCGCGACAGGGGAAGAGGCGGCTACACCTTC,CASSYRDRGRGGYTF,15,TRBJ1-2,TRBV14,-,TRBD1
TGTGCCAGCGGGCCTATCAGTTACAATGAGCAGTTCTTC,CASGPISYNEQFF,13,TRBJ2-1,TRBV28,-,-
TGTGCCAGCAGCTTGGATGGGGGCGCGTACCAAGAGACCCAGTACTTC,CASSLDGGAYQETQYF,16,TRBJ2-5,TRBV5-8,-,-
TGTGCCAGCAGCTTACAGGGGGCGCTTATCGGCACTGAAGCTTTCTTT,CASSLQGALIGTEAFF,16,TRBJ1-1,TRBV7-8,-,TRBD1
TGTGCCAGCAGCCAAGATCCCAACAGGATCCAGACCCAGTACTTC,CASSQDPNRIQTQYF,15,TRBJ2-5,TRBV14,-,-